The present TCR beta chain was sequenced within a study of cytomegalovirus exposure and HLA in healthy donors. Broader study findings: Reports state that TCR beta sequences accurately predicted most subjects' HLA-A and HLA-B alleles. Both high specificity and high sensitivity reportedly marked the classifier's diagnosis of cytomegalovirus status.

This clone has more than one count but fewer than ten. The antigen remains unidentified. The study ran its PCR with 60 Vbeta and 13 Jbeta primers. TCRdb keeps only in-frame clones here, not all; method: immunoSEQ multiplex PCR. The sample has 120,000 or so clones, roughly 80% seen once. The V gene's germline CDR1 is SNHLY and CDR2 FYNNEI. V was shortened by 7 bases and J by 0 bases, with 10 bases between the two germline ends. The CDR3 length is 14 residues. The chain has TRBV2 and TRBJ1-5; possibly TRBD1 for D (5 bases). This TCR was sampled from a female donor in good health and CMV-seronegative. Sequencing input: PBMCs. CDR3 in DNA: TGTGCCAGCACCCGGACAAATAGCAATCAGCCCCAGCATTTT. Protein: CASTRTNSNQPQHF.